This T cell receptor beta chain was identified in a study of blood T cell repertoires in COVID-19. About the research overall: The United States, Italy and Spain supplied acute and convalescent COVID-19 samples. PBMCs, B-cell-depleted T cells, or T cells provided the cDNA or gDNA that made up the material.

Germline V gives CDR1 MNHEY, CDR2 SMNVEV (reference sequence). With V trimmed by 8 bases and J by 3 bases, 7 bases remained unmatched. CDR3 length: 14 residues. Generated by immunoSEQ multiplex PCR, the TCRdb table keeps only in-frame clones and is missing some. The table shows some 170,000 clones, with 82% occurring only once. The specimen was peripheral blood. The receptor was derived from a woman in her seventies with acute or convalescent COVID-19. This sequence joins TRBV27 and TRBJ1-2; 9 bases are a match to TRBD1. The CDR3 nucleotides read TGTGCCAGCGCCCGACAGGGGGAATACTATGGCTACACCTTC. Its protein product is CASARQGEYYGYTF.